Included here is one T cell receptor beta chain sequence, with context. This entry comes from a study of siplizumab effects on memory and regulatory T cells. Assay used: immunoSEQ multiplex PCR; TCRdb lists only in-frame clones, some missing. The table records roughly 25,000 clones, more than 65% of them present only once. This CDR3 contains 14 residues. Trimming pared 4 bases from V and 0 bases from J, leaving 8 bases between. Germline lookup yields CDR1 MNHNS and CDR2 SASEGT. The chain carries TRBV6-1 and TRBJ2-3; D ambiguous. The TCR originated in a human donor in good health. Sequences were obtained from memory CD4+ T cells sorted from blood. The CDR3 here is CASSVGSSTDTQYF. DNA for the CDR3: TGTGCCAGCAGTGTCGGATCTAGCACAGATACGCAGTATTTT.